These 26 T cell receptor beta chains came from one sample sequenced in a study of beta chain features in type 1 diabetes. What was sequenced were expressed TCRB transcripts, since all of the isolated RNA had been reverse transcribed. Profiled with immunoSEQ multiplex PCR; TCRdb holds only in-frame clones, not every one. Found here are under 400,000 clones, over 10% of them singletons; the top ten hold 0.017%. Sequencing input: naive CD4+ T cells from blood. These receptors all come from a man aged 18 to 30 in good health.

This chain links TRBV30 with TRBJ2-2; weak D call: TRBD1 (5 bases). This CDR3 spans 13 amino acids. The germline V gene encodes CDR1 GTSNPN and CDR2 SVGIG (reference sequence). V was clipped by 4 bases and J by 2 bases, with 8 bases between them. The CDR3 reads CAWTQGNTGELFF. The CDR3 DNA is TGTGCCTGGACTCAGGGTAACACCGGGGAGCTGTTTTTT.

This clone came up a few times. DNA for the CDR3: TGTGCCAGCAGCAGGCGACAGGGGGCCACAGATACGCAGTATTTT. It specifies CASSRRQGATDTQYF. The rearrangement links TRBV14 to TRBJ2-3, with 10 bases that match TRBD1. With V trimmed by 5 bases and J by 2 bases, 4 bases remained unmatched. The germline gives CDR1 SGHDN, CDR2 FVKESK. This CDR3 comprises 15 residues. Based on the CDR3 plus reference TRBV14 and TRBJ2-3, the full variable domain is EAGVTQFPSHSVIEKGQTVTLRCDPISGHDNLYWYRRVMGKEIKFLLHFVKESKQDESGMPNNRFLAERTGGTYSTLKVQPAELEDSGVYFCASSRRQGATDTQYFGPGTRLTVL.

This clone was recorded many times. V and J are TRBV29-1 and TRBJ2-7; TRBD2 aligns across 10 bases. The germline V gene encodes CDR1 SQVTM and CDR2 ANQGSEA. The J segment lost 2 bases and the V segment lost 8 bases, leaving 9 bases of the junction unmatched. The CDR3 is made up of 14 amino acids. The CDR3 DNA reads TGCAGCTGTCAGGGACTAGCGAGACCCTACGAGCAGTACTTC. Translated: CSCQGLARPYEQYF.

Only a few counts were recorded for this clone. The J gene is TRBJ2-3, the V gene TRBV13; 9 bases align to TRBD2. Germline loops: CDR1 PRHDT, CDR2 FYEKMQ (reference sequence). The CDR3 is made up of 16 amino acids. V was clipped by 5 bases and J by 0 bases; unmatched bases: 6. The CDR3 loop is CASSPGLAESTDTQYF. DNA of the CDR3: TGTGCCAGCAGCCCGGGACTAGCAGAAAGCACAGATACGCAGTATTTT.

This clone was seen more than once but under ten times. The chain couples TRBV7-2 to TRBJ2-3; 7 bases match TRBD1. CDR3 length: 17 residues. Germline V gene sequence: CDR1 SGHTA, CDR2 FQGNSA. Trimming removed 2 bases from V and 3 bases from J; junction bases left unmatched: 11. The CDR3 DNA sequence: TGTGCCAGCAGCTTAACGGGCTTGGCCAGGGGGACAGATACGCAGTATTTT. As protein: CASSLTGLARGTDTQYF.

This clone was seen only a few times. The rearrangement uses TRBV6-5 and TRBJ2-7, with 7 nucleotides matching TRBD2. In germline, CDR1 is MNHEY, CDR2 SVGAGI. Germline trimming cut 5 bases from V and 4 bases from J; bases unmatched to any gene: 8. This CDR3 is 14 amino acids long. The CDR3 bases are TGTGCCAGCAGTCTCGGACTAGGCTTATACGAGCAGTACTTC. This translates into CASSLGLGLYEQYF.

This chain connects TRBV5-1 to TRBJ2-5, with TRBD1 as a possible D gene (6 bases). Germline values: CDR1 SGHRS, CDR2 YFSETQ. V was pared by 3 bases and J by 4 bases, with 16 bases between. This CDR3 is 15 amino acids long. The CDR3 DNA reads TGCGCCAGCAGCTGGGAACAGGGATCGGGAGAGACCCAGTACTTC. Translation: CASSWEQGSGETQYF.

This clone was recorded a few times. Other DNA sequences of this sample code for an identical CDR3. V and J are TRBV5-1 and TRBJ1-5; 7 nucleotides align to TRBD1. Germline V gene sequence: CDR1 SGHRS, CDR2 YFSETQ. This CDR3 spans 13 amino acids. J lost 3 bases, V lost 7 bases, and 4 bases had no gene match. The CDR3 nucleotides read TGCGCCAGCCGAACAGGGGACAATCAGCCCCAGCATTTT. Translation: CASRTGDNQPQHF.

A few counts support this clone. This CDR3 is CASSLAVLVNEQFF. The DNA of the CDR3 is TGTGCCAGCAGCTTAGCGGTATTAGTTAATGAGCAGTTCTTC. This chain joins TRBV7-2 and TRBJ2-1, with D unclear. Germline V gene sequence: CDR1 SGHTA, CDR2 FQGNSA. The CDR3 extends over 14 amino acids. The V and J ends lost 0 bases and 7 bases respectively, with 10 bases between them.

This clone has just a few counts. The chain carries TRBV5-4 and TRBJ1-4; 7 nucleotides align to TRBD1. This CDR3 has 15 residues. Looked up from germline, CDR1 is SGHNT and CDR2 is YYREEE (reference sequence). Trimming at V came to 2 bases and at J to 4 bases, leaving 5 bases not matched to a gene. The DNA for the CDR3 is TGTGCCAGCAGCTTAGACGGGACAGTTAATGAAAAACTGTTTTTT. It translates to CASSLDGTVNEKLFF.

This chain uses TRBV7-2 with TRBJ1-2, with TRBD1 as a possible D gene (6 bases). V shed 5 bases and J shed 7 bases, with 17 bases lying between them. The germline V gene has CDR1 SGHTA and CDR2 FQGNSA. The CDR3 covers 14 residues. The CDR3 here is CASSPTQGRFGYTF. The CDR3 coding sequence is TGTGCCAGCAGCCCCACCCAGGGGCGGTTTGGCTACACCTTC.

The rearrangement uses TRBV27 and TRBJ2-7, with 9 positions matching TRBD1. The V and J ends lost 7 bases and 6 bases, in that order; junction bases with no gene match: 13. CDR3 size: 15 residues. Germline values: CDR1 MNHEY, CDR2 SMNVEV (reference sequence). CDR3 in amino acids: CASNKPGQGPSEQYF. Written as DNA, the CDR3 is TGTGCCAGCAACAAACCGGGACAGGGACCGTCCGAGCAGTACTTC.

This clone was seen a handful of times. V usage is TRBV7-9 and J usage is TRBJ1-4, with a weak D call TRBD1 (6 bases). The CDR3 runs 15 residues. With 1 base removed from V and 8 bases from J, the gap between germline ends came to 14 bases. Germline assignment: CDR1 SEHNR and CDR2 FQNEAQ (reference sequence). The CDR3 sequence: CASSLGTVGNEKLFF. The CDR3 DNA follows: TGTGCCAGCAGCTTAGGGACAGTGGGTAACGAAAAACTGTTTTTT.

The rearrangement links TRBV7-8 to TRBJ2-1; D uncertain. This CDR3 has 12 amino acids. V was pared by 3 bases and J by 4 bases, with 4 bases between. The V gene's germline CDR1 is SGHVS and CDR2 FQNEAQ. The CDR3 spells CASSLRYNEQFF. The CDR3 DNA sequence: TGTGCCAGCAGCTTGAGGTACAATGAGCAGTTCTTC.

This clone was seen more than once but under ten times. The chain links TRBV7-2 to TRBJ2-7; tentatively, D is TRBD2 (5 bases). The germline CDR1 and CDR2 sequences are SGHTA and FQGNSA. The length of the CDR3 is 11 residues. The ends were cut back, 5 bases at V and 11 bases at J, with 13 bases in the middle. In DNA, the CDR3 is TGTGCCAGCAGCCCTGGGTCCGGGAAGTACTTC. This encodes CASSPGSGKYF.

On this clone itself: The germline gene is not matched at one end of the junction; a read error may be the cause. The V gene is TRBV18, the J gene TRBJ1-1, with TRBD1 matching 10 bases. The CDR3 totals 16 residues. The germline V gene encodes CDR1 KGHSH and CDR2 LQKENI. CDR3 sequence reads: CASSPLTGTGVTDAFF. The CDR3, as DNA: TGTGCCAGCTCACCACTAACCGGGACAGGGGTCACTGACGCTTTCTTT.

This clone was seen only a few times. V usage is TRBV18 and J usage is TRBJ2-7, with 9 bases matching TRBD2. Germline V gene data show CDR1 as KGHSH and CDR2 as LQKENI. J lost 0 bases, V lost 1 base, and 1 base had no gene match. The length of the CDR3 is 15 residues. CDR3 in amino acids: CASSPLAGVSYEQYF. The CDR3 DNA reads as TGTGCCAGCTCACCACTAGCGGGAGTCTCCTACGAGCAGTACTTC.

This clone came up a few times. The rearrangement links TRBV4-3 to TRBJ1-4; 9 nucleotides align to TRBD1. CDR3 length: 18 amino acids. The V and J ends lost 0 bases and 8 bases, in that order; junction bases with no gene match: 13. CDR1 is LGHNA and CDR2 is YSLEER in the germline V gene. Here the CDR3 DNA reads TGCGCCAGCAGCCAAGACTACCGGGACAGGGTGTCATTGGAAAAACTGTTTTTT. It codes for CASSQDYRDRVSLEKLFF.

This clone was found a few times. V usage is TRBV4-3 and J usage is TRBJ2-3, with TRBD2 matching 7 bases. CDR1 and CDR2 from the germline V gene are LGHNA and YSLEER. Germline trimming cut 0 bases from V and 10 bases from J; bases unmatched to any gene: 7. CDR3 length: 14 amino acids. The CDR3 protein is CASSQDLGLVPQYF. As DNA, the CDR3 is TGCGCCAGCAGCCAAGACCTTGGACTAGTTCCGCAGTATTTT.

CDR3 coding DNA: TGTGCCAGCAGAGAACGGCTGGGACTAGAGAACACCGGGGAGCTGTTTTTT. Translating it yields CASRERLGLENTGELFF. The chain combines TRBV11-2 with TRBJ2-2; TRBD2 aligns across 8 bases. Trimming cost V 6 bases and J 1 base; bases outside gene matches: 10. Germline CDR1 SGHAT, CDR2 FQNNGV. The CDR3 spans 17 residues.

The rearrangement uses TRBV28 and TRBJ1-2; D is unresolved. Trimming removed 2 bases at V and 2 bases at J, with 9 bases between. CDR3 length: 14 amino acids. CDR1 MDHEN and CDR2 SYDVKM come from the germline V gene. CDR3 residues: CASSLDGRNYGYTF. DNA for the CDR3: TGTGCCAGCAGTTTAGATGGGCGCAACTATGGCTACACCTTC.

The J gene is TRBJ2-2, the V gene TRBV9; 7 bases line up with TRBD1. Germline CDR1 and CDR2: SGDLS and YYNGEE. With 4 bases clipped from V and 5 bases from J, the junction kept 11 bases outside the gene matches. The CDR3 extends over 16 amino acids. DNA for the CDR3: TGTGCCAGCAGCCCCTCCCGGACAGGCGGAACCGGGGAGCTGTTTTTT. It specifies CASSPSRTGGTGELFF.

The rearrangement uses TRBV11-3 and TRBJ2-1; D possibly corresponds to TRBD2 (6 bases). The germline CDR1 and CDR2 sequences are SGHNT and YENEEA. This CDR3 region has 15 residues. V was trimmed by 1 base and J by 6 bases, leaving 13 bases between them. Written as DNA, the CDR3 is TGTGCCAGCAGCTTAGTTGGTTTGGGGGGCAATGAGCAGTTCTTC. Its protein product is CASSLVGLGGNEQFF.

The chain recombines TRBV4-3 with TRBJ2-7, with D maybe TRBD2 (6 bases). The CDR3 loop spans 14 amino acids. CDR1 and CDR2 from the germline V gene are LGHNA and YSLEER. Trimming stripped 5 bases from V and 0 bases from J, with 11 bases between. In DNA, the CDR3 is TGCGCCAGCAGCAACGGGCGGGGCTCCTACGAGCAGTACTTC. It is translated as CASSNGRGSYEQYF.

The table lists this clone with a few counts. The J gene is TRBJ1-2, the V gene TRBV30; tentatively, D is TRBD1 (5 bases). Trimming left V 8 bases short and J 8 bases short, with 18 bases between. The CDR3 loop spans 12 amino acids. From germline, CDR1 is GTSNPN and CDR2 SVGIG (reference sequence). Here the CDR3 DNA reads TGTGCCACCCCCCGGGGGACTGGGGGCTACACCTTC. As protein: CATPRGTGGYTF.

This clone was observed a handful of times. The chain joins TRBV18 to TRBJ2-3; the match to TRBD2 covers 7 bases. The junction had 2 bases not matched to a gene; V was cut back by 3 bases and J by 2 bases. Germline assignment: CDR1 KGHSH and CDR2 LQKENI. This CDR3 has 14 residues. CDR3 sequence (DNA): TGTGCCAGCTCACCCGGGGGGACCACAGATACGCAGTATTTT. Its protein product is CASSPGGTTDTQYF.